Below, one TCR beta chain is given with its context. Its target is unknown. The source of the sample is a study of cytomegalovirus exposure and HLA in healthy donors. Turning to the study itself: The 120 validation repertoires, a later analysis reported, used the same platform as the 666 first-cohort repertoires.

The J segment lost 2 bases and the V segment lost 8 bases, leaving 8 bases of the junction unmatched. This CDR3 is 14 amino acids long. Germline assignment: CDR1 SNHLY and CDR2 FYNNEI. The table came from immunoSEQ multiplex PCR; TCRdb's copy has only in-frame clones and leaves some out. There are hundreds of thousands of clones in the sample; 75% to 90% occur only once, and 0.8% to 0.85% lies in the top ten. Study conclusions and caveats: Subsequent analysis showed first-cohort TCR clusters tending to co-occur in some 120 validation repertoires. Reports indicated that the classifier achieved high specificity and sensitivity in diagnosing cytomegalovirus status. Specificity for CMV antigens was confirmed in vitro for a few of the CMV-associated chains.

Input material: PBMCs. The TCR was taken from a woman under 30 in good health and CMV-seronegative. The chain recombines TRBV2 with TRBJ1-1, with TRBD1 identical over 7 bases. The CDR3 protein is CASSPDRYNTEAFF. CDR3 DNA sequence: TGTGCCAGCTCACCGGACAGGTATAACACTGAAGCTTTCTTT.